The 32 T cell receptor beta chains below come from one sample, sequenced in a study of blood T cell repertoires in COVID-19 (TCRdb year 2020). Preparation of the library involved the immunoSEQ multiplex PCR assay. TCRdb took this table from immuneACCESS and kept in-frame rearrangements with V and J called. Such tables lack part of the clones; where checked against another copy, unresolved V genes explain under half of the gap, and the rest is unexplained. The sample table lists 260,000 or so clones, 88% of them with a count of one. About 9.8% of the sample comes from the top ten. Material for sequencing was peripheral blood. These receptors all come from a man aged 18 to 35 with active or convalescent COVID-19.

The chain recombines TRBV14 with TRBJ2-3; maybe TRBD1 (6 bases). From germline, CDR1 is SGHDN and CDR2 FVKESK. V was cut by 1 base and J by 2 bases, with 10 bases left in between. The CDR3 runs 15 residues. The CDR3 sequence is CASSQVLGATDTQYF. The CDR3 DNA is TGTGCCAGCAGCCAAGTATTGGGGGCCACAGATACGCAGTATTTT.

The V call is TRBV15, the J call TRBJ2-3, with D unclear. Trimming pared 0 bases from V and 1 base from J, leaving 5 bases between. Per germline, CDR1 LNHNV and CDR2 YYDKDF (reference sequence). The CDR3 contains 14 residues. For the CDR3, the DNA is TGTGCCACCAGCAGAGATGGGCGCACAGATACGCAGTATTTT. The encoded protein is CATSRDGRTDTQYF.

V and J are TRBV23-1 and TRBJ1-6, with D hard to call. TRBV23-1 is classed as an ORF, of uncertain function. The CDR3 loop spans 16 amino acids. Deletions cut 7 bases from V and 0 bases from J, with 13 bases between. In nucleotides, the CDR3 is TGCGCCAGCACCCCGGGCGGGAGCTCCTATAATTCACCCCTCCACTTT. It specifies CASTPGGSSYNSPLHF.

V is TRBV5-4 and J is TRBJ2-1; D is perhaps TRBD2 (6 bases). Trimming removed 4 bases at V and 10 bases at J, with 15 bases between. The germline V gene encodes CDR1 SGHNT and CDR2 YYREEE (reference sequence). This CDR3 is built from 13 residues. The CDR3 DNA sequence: TGTGCCAGCAGCCGTACGGGGGATCACGAGCAGTTCTTC. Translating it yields CASSRTGDHEQFF.

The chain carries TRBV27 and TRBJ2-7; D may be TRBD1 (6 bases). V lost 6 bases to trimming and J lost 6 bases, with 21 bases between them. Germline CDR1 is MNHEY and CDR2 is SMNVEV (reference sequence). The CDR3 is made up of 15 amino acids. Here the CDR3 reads CASSVDSWSSLEQYF. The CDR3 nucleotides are TGTGCCAGCAGCGTGGACAGTTGGTCCTCTCTCGAGCAGTACTTC.

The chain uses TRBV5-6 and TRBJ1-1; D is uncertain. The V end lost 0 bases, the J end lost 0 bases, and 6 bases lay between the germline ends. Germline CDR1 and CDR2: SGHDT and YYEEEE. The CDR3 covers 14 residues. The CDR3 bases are TGTGCCAGCAGCTTGGGCCGGTTGAACACTGAAGCTTTCTTT. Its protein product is CASSLGRLNTEAFF.

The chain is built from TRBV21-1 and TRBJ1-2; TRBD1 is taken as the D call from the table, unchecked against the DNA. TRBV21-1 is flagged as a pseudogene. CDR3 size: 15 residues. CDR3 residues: CASGAPGQGFDGYTF. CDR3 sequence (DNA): TGTGCCAGCGGCGCTCCGGGACAGGGCTTCGATGGCTACACCTTC.

The CDR3 loop is CASSQTRSAMRETQYF. For the CDR3, the DNA is TGTGCCAGCAGCCAAACGCGAAGCGCAATGAGAGAGACCCAGTACTTC. This chain connects TRBV3-1 (or the pseudogene TRBV3-2) to TRBJ2-5, with D unclear. Trimming removed 2 bases from V and 4 bases from J, with 17 bases in between. The CDR3 is made up of 16 amino acids. Germline assignment: CDR1 LGHDT and CDR2 YNNKEL (reference sequence).

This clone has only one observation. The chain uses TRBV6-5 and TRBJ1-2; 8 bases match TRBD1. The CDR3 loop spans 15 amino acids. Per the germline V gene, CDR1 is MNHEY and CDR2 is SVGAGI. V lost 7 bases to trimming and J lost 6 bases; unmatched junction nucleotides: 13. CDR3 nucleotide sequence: TGTGCCAGCATTAGAGGATCCCAGGGGGCAAATGGCTACACCTTC. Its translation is CASIRGSQGANGYTF.

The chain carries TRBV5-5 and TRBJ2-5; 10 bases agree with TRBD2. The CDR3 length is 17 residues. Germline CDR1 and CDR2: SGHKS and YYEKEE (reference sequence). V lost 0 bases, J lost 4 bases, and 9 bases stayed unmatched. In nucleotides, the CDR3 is TGTGCCAGCAGCTTGGCGTGGTTAAGCGGGGGGGGAGAGACCCAGTACTTC. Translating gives CASSLAWLSGGGETQYF.

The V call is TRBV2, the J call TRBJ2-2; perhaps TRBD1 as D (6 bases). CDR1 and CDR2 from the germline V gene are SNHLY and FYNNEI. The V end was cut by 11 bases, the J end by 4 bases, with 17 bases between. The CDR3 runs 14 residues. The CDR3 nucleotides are TGTGCCGGTACCACAGGGACATCCACCGGGGAGCTGTTTTTT. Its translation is CAGTTGTSTGELFF.

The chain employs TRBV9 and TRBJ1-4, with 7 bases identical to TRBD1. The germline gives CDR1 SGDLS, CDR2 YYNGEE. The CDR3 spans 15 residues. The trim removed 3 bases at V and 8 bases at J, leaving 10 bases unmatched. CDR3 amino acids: CASSETGLYSEKLFF. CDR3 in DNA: TGTGCCAGCAGCGAGACAGGGCTTTACTCGGAAAAACTGTTTTTT.

The CDR3 protein is CASSPGQGETQYF. Here the CDR3 DNA reads TGTGCCAGCAGCCCGGGACAGGGAGAGACCCAGTACTTC. The chain combines TRBV5-4 with TRBJ2-5; 9 positions match TRBD1. The J segment lost 4 bases and the V segment lost 4 bases, leaving 2 bases of the junction unmatched. Germline assignment: CDR1 SGHNT and CDR2 YYREEE (reference sequence). CDR3 length equals 13 residues.

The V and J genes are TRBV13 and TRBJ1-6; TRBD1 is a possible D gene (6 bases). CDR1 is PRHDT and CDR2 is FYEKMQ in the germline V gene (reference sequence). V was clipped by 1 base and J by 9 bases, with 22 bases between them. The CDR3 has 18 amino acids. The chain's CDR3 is CASSLVRARGFGVSPLHF. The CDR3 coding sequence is TGTGCCAGCAGCTTAGTACGCGCCAGGGGTTTTGGAGTTTCACCCCTCCACTTT.

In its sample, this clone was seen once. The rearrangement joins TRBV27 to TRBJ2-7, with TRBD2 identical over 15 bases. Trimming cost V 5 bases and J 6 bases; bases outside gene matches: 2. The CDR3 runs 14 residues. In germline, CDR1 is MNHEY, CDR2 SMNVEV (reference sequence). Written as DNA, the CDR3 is TGTGCCAGCAGTCCGGGACTAGCGGGGGGCGAGCAGTACTTC. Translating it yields CASSPGLAGGEQYF.

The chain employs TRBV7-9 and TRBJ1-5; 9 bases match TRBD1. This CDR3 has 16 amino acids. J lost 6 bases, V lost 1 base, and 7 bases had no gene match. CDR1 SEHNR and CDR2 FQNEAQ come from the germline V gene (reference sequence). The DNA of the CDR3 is TGTGCCAGCAGCTTAGATCACAGGGGGCTCATTCAGCCCCAGCATTTT. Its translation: CASSLDHRGLIQPQHF.

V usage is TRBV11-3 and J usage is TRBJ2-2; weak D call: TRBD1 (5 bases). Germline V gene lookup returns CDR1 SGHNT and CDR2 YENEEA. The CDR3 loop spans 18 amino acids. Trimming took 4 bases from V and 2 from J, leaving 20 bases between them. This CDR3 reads CASSSAKWGRTNTGELFF. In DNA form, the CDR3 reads TGTGCCAGCAGCTCAGCAAAGTGGGGCAGGACAAACACCGGGGAGCTGTTTTTT.

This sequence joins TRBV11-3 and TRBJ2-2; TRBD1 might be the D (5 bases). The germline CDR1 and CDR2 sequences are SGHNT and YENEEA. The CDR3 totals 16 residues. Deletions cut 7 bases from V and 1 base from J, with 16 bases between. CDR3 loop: CASITDSQRNTGELFF. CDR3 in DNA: TGTGCCAGCATCACTGACAGTCAACGGAACACCGGGGAGCTGTTTTTT.

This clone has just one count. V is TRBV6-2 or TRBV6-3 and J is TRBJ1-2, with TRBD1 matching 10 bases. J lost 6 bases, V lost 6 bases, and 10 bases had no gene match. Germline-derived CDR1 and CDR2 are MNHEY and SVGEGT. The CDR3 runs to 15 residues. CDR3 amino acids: CASSLLHGTGDGYTF. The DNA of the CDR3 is TGTGCCAGCAGCCTACTACACGGGACAGGGGATGGCTACACCTTC.

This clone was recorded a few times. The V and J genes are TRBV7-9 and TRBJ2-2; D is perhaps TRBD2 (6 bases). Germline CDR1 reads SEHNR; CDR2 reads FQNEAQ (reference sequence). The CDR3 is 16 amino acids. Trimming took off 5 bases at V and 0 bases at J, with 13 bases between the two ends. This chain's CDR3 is CASSPKRGTNTGELFF. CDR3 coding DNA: TGTGCCAGCAGCCCCAAACGGGGGACGAACACCGGGGAGCTGTTTTTT.

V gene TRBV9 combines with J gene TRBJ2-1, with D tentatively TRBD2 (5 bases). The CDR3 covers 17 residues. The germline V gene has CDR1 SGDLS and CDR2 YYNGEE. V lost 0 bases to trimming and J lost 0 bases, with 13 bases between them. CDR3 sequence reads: CASSVEIALVSYNEQFF. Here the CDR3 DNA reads TGTGCCAGCAGCGTAGAGATAGCGCTGGTCTCCTACAATGAGCAGTTCTTC.

The CDR3 bases are TGTGCCAGCAGCCGCAACAGGGGTAGGGCCGGGGAGCTGTTTTTT. This translates into CASSRNRGRAGELFF. The chain has TRBV14 and TRBJ2-2, with 7 bases that match TRBD1. Losses at the gene ends were 4 bases for V and 6 bases for J; bases not matched to a gene: 8. The germline V gene encodes CDR1 SGHDN and CDR2 FVKESK. CDR3 length: 15 residues.

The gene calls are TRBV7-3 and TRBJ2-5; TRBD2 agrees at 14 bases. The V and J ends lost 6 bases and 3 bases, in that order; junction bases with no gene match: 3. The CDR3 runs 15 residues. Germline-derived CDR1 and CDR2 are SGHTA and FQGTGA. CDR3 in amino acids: CASRSGLAGEETQYF. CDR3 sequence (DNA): TGTGCCAGCAGGTCGGGACTAGCGGGGGAAGAGACCCAGTACTTC.

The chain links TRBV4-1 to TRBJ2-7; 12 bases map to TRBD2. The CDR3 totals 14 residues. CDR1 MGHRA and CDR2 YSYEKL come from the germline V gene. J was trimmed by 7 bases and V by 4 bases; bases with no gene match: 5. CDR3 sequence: CASSPGLAGREQYF. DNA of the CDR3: TGCGCCAGCAGCCCCGGACTAGCGGGGCGAGAGCAGTACTTC.

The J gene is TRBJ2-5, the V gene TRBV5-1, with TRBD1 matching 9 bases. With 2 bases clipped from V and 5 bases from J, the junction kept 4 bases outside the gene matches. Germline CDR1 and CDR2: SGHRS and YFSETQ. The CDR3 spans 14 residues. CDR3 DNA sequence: TGCGCCAGCAGCTTACAGGGGGCGGGTGAGACCCAGTACTTC. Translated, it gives CASSLQGAGETQYF.

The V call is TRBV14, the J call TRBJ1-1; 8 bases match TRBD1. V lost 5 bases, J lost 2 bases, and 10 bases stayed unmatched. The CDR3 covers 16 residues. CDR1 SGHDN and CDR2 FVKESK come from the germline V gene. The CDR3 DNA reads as TGTGCCAGCAGCGCGCTACAGGGGGTAGGAAACACTGAAGCTTTCTTT. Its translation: CASSALQGVGNTEAFF.

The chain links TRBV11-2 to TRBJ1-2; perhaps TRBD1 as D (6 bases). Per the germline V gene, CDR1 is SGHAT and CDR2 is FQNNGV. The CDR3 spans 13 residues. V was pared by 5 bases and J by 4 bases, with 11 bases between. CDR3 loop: CASSQGHSYGYTF. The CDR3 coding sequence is TGTGCCAGCAGCCAGGGACACTCCTATGGCTACACCTTC.

DNA of the CDR3: TGTGCCAGCAGTTACGGGACAGCAAACTATGGCTACACCTTC. This gives the protein CASSYGTANYGYTF. The chain links TRBV6-6 to TRBJ1-2; 7 bases fit TRBD1. The CDR3 sequence is 14 residues long. The J segment lost 2 bases and the V segment lost 2 bases, leaving 2 bases of the junction unmatched. Germline lookup yields CDR1 MNHNY and CDR2 SVGAGI (reference sequence).

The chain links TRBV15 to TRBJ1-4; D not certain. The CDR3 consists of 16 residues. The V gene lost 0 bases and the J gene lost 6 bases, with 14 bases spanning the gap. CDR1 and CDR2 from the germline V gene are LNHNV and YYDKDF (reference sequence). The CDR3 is CATSREGGRMYEKLFF. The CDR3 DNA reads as TGTGCCACCAGCAGAGAAGGCGGCCGAATGTATGAAAAACTGTTTTTT.

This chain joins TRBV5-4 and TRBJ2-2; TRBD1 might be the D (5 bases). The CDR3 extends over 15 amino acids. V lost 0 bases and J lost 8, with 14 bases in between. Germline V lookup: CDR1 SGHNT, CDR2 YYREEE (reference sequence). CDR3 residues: CASSLAGWGGGELFF. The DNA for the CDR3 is TGTGCCAGCAGCTTGGCAGGGTGGGGTGGAGGGGAGCTGTTTTTT.

The CDR3 nucleotides are TGTGCCAGCAGCCCAACAGGGGGCGGGAATTCACCCCTCCACTTT. This translates into CASSPTGGGNSPLHF. V usage is TRBV9 and J usage is TRBJ1-6, with 9 bases that match TRBD1. V dropped 4 bases and J dropped 7; count of bases not matched to a gene: 6. This CDR3 has 15 amino acids. Looked up from germline, CDR1 is SGDLS and CDR2 is YYNGEE.

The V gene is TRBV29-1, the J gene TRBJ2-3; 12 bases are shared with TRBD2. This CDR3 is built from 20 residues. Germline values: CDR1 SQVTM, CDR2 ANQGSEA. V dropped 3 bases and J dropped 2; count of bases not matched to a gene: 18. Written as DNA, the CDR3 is TGCAGCGTTGACGAACCCCTAGGACTAGCGGGGTTCGGTTCCACAGATACGCAGTATTTT. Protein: CSVDEPLGLAGFGSTDTQYF.